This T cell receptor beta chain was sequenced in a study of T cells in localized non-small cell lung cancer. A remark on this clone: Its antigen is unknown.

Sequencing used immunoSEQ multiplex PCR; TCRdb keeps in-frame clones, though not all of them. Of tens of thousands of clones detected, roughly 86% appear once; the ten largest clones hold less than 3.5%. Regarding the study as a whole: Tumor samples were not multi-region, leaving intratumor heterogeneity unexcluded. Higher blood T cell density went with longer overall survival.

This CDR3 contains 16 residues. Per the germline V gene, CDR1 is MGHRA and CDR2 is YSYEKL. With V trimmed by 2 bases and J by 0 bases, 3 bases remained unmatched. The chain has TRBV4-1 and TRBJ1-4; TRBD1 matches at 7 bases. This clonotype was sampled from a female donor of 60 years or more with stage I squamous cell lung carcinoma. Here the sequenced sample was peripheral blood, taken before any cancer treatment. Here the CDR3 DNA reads TGCGCCAGCAGCCAATCCGACAGGGCAACTAATGAAAAACTGTTTTTT. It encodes CASSQSDRATNEKLFF.